The 16 T cell receptor beta chains below all came from one sample that was sequenced in a study of cytomegalovirus exposure and HLA in healthy donors. This PCR relied on a set of 60 Vbeta primers and 13 Jbeta primers. Profiling relied on immunoSEQ multiplex PCR, and the TCRdb table lists in-frame clones only, not all of them. Among around 72,000 clones listed, around 76% were seen once. Sample: PBMCs. The receptor source for this set is a man in his forties or fifties in good health and CMV-seronegative.

The chain is built from TRBV27 and TRBJ2-4; TRBD2 matches 14 bases. Per the germline V gene, CDR1 is MNHEY and CDR2 is SMNVEV (reference sequence). The CDR3 consists of 20 residues. Trimming removed 6 bases from V and 1 base from J; junction bases left unmatched: 14. The CDR3 DNA reads as TGTGCCAGCAGGCTCTCTGGCCTGGGACTAGCGGGAGTCGCCAAAAACATTCAGTACTTC. Translating it yields CASRLSGLGLAGVAKNIQYF.

The chain recombines TRBV28 with TRBJ1-2; 8 bases align to TRBD1. This CDR3 contains 14 residues. With 2 bases clipped from V and 8 bases from J, the junction kept 7 bases outside the gene matches. Germline V gene data show CDR1 as MDHEN and CDR2 as SYDVKM. CDR3 region: CASSLAGGAGGYTF. The CDR3 DNA reads TGTGCCAGCAGTTTAGCAGGGGGCGCAGGCGGCTACACCTTC.

The chain uses TRBV2 and TRBJ1-1; D is possibly TRBD1 (5 bases). V was cut by 6 bases and J by 1 base, with 12 bases left in between. CDR3 length equals 14 residues. Germline CDR1 and CDR2: SNHLY and FYNNEI. The CDR3 region is CASSSIGGNTEAFF. In nucleotides, the CDR3 is TGTGCCAGCAGCTCTATCGGGGGGAACACTGAAGCTTTCTTT.

The chain carries TRBV6-5 and TRBJ2-7, with 8 bases fitting TRBD2. Germline CDR1 and CDR2: MNHEY and SVGAGI. V shed 6 bases, J shed 1 base, and the junction held 8 bases outside the gene matches. CDR3 length: 15 residues. CDR3 sequence: CASRHQTSASYEQYF. DNA of the CDR3: TGTGCCAGCAGACATCAGACTAGCGCGTCCTACGAGCAGTACTTC.

This chain connects TRBV30 to TRBJ1-1; no definite D call. In germline, CDR1 is GTSNPN, CDR2 SVGIG (reference sequence). The length of the CDR3 is 12 residues. The V gene lost 3 bases and the J gene lost 5 bases, with 10 bases spanning the gap. The CDR3 loop reads CAWRLRVTEAFF. In DNA, the CDR3 is TGTGCCTGGAGACTGCGAGTGACTGAAGCTTTCTTT.

This clone was found once. The chain employs TRBV30 and TRBJ1-3; 7 bases agree with TRBD1. V shed 7 bases and J 1 base; nucleotides not matched to a gene: 4. Germline assignment: CDR1 GTSNPN and CDR2 SVGIG (reference sequence). The CDR3 extends over 13 amino acids. DNA for the CDR3: TGTGCCTTTACAGGGGTGTCTGGAAACACCATATATTTT. It encodes CAFTGVSGNTIYF. The variable domain in full, completed from reference TRBV30 and TRBJ1-3, reads SQTIHQWPATLVQPVGSPLSLECTVEGTSNPNLYWYRQAAGRGLQLLFYSVGIGQISSEVPQNLSASRPQDRQFILSSKKLLLSDSGFYLCAFTGVSGNTIYFGEGSWLTVV.

The chain carries TRBV10-1 and TRBJ1-6; TRBD1 matches 7 bases. Per germline, CDR1 WNHNN and CDR2 SYGVQD (reference sequence). V was pared by 6 bases and J by 7 bases, with 15 bases of the junction left unmatched. This CDR3 spans 17 amino acids. CDR3 sequence reads: CASRTGTPPCGNSPLHF. For the CDR3, the DNA is TGCGCCAGCAGGACAGGGACCCCTCCTTGTGGAAATTCACCCCTCCACTTT.

The V and J genes are TRBV5-6 and TRBJ1-2; perhaps TRBD1 as D (6 bases). This CDR3 is built from 14 residues. Germline V gene lookup returns CDR1 SGHDT and CDR2 YYEEEE. Trimming removed 0 bases from V and 2 bases from J, with 8 bases in between. CDR3: CASSLGQDNYGYTF. For the CDR3, the DNA is TGTGCCAGCAGCTTGGGACAGGACAACTATGGCTACACCTTC. The whole variable domain, filled in from reference TRBV5-6 and TRBJ1-2, reads DAGVTQSPTHLIKTRGQQVTLRCSPKSGHDTVSWYQQALGQGPQFIFQYYEEEERQRGNFPDRFSGHQFPNYSSELNVNALLLGDSALYLCASSLGQDNYGYTFGSGTRLTVV.

This chain connects TRBV5-1 to TRBJ1-1, with TRBD1 as a possible D gene (6 bases). This CDR3 has 13 residues. The V gene lost 4 bases and the J gene lost 3 bases, with 10 bases spanning the gap. Germline CDR1 SGHRS, CDR2 YFSETQ. CDR3 residues: CASSPTGYTEAFF. The CDR3 DNA is TGCGCCAGCAGCCCGACAGGCTACACTGAAGCTTTCTTT.

The J gene is TRBJ1-5, the V gene TRBV7-2; 7 positions match TRBD1. This CDR3 has 14 residues. V shed 5 bases and J 3 bases; nucleotides not matched to a gene: 4. In germline, CDR1 is SGHTA, CDR2 FQGNSA. CDR3 coding DNA: TGTGCCAGCAGCCTGGACAGGTACAATCAGCCCCAGCATTTT. Translating it yields CASSLDRYNQPQHF.

The chain employs TRBV29-1 and TRBJ2-7; 14 bases map to TRBD2. Per germline, CDR1 SQVTM and CDR2 ANQGSEA. V shed 5 bases, J shed 4 bases, and the junction held 4 bases outside the gene matches. CDR3 length: 14 residues. The CDR3 reads CSVSGTSGGYEQYF. The CDR3 nucleotides are TGCAGCGTTTCCGGGACTAGCGGGGGTTACGAGCAGTACTTC.

V is TRBV14 and J is TRBJ1-2; tentatively, D is TRBD1 (6 bases). This CDR3 contains 15 residues. Trimming removed 2 bases from V and 1 base from J, with 11 bases in between. Germline CDR1 and CDR2: SGHDN and FVKESK. CDR3 DNA sequence: TGTGCCAGCAGCCAAACGGGACAAGTTAACTATGGCTACACCTTC. Residues: CASSQTGQVNYGYTF.

V is TRBV29-1 and J is TRBJ2-7, with 7 bases aligning to TRBD1. The junction had 4 bases not matched to a gene; V was cut back by 6 bases and J by 2 bases. The V gene's germline CDR1 is SQVTM and CDR2 ANQGSEA. The CDR3 has 12 residues. The chain's CDR3 is CSVRQGPYEQYF. CDR3 nucleotides: TGCAGCGTGCGACAGGGCCCCTACGAGCAGTACTTC.

The V call is TRBV19, the J call TRBJ1-5; D is possibly TRBD1 (6 bases). Trimming shortened V by 1 base and J by 2 bases, and 6 bases separated the two germline ends. Germline CDR1 is LNHDA and CDR2 is SQIVND (reference sequence). CDR3 length equals 14 residues. CDR3 sequence reads: CASSIGTGNQPQHF. The CDR3, as DNA: TGTGCCAGTAGTATAGGGACAGGCAATCAGCCCCAGCATTTT.

J is TRBJ1-1 and V is TRBV19, with TRBD1 as a possible D gene (6 bases). The CDR3 has 15 residues. The germline CDR1 and CDR2 sequences are LNHDA and SQIVND (reference sequence). V was cut by 6 bases and J by 0 bases, with 14 bases left in between. In DNA, the CDR3 is TGTGCCAGTAGCTACGGGGGGCAGGTGAACACTGAAGCTTTCTTT. It is translated as CASSYGGQVNTEAFF.

The V and J genes are TRBV5-1 and TRBJ1-5; possible D gene TRBD1, 6 bases. The length of the CDR3 is 15 residues. The germline CDR1 and CDR2 sequences are SGHRS and YFSETQ. V was shortened by 0 bases and J by 5 bases, with 12 bases between the two germline ends. This chain's CDR3 is CASSLGGQLHQPQHF. The CDR3 nucleotides are TGCGCCAGCAGCTTGGGTGGACAGCTCCATCAGCCCCAGCATTTT.